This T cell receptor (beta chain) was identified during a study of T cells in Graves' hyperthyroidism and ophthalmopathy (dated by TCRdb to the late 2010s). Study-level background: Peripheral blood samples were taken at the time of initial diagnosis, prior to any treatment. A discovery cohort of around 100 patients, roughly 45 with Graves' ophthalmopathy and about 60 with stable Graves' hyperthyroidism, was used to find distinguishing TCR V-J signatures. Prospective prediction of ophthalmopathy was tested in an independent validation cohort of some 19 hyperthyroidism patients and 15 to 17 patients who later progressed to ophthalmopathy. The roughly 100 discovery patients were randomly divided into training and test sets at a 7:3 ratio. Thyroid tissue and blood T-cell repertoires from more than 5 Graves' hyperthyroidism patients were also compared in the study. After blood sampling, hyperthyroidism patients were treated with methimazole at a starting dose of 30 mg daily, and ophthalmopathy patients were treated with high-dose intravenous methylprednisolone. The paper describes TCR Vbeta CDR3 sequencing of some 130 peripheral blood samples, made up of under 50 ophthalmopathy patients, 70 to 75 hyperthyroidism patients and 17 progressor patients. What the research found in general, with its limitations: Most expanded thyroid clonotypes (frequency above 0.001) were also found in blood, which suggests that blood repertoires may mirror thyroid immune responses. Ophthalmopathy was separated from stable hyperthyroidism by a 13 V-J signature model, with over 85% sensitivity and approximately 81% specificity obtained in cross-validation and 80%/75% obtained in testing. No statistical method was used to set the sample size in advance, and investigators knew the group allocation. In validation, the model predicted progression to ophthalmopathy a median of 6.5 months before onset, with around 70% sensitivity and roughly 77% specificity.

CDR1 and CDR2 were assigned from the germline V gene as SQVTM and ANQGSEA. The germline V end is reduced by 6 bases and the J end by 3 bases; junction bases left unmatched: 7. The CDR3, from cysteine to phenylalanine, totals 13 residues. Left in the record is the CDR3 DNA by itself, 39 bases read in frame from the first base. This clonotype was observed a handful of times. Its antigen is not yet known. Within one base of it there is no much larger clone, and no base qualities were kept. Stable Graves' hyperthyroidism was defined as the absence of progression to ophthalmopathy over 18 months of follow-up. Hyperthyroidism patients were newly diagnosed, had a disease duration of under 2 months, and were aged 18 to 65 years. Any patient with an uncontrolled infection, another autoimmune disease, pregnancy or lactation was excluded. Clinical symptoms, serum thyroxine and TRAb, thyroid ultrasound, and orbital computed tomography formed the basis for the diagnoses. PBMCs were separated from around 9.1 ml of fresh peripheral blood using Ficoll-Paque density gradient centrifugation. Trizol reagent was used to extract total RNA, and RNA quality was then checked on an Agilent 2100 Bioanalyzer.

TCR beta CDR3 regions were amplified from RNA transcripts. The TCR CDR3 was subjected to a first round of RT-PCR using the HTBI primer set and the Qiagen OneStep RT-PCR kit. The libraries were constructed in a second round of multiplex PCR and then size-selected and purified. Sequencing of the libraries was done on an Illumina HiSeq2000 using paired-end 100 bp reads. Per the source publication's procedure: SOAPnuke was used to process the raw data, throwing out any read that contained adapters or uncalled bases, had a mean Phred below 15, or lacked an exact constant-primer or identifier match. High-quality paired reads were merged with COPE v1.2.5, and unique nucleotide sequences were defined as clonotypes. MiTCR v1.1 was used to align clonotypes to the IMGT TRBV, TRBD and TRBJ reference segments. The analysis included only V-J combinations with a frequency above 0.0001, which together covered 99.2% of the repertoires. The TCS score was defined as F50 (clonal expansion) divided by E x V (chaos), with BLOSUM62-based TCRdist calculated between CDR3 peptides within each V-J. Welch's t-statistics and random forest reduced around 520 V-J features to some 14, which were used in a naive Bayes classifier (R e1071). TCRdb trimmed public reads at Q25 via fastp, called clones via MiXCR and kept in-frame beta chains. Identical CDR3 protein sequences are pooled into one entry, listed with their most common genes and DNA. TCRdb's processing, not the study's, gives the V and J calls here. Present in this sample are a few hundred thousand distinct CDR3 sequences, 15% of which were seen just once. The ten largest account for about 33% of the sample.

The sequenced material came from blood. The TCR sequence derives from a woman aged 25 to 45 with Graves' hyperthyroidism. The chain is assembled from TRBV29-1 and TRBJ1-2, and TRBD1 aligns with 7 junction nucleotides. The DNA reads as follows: TGCAGCGTGGAAAGGGACAGCGACTATGGCTACACCTTC. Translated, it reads CSVERDSDYGYTF.